The source of this TCR beta chain is a study of T-cell reconstitution after alpha-beta-depleted transplantation in children. The V gene end was trimmed by 3 bases and the J gene end by 3 bases; junction bases not matched to a gene: 7. This CDR3 comprises 15 residues. Germline V gene lookup returns CDR1 MDHEN and CDR2 SYDVKM. Unique molecular identifiers tagged the TCRbeta library. TCRdb used MiXCR to reprocess the PCR reads, holding one entry per CDR3 protein. The sample consists of around 360,000 distinct CDR3 sequences, 9% to 12% of them appearing once. This clonotype has a single count. The chain links TRBV28 to TRBJ1-1, with 7 bases that match TRBD1. The sequence came from a human donor who donated a stem cell graft to a child with acute lymphoblastic leukemia. The source material was PBMCs from the stem cell graft donor, sampled from the stem cell graft. In DNA, the CDR3 is TGTGCCAGCAGTTTTTCCCCAGGGGGGCACACTGAAGCTTTCTTT. Its protein product is CASSFSPGGHTEAFF.